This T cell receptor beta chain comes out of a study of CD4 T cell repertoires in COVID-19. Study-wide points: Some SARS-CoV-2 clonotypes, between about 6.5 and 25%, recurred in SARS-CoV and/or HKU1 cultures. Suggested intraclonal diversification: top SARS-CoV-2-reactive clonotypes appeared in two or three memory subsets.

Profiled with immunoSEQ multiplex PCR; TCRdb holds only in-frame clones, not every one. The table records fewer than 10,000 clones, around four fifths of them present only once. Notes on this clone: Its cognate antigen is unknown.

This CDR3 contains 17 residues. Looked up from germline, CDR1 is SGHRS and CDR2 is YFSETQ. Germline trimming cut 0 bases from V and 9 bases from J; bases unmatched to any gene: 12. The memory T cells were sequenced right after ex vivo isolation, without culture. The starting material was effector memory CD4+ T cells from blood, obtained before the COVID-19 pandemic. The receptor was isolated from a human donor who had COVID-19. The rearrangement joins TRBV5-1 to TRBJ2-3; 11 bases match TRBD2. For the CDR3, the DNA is TGCGCCAGCAGCTTGGCAAGGATTAGCGGGGGGGCCGAGACGCAGTATTTT. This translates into CASSLARISGGAETQYF.